The clone carrying this T cell receptor (beta chain) was counted ten times or more. Its antigen is currently unknown. Individual cDNA molecules were tagged with unique molecular identifiers. Each CDR3 protein is one row after TCRdb ran MiXCR on the 5' RACE reads. The sample carries 25,000 to 35,000 distinct CDR3 sequences, approximately 5.2% recorded once. These data originate in a study of early T cells in non-severe SARS-CoV-2 infection. About the research overall: It was bulk RNA from unsorted whole blood that was sequenced, and the chains were unpaired. Study observations and caveats: The VDJdb matching leaned toward anti-spike CD8 responses and overlooked private and CD4 specificities.

V shed 5 bases and J shed 3 bases, with 12 bases lying between them. Germline values: CDR1 SGHVS, CDR2 FNYEAQ. This CDR3 is built from 14 residues. Sequenced input: whole blood. The TCR originated in an adult who was a healthcare worker with PCR-confirmed SARS-CoV-2 infection or an uninfected control (not recorded which). The chain combines TRBV7-6 with TRBJ2-3; D not resolved. CDR3 amino acids: CASSPKVVTDTQYF. The CDR3 DNA follows: TGTGCCAGCAGCCCCAAGGTGGTGACAGATACGCAGTATTTT.